This T cell receptor beta chain was sequenced in a study of human T cells and chemical hapten exposure (dated by TCRdb to about 2021). About the full investigation: For sensitization, 2% DPC in acetone was applied to a 2 cm by 2 cm area of upper inner arm skin. Throughout the roughly 25-week study period, patients were also given weekly therapeutic DPC doses on the scalp. In alopecia patients, the study followed how the peripheral blood TCR repertoire changed in vivo over primary and secondary sensitization to diphenylcyclopropenone (DPC), a hapten. Libraries were combined into a pool for sequencing, and differences in TCR yield between samples came mainly from small differences in library volumes within the pool. For TCR sequencing, blood came from approximately 29 alopecia patients at anywhere from one to four time points (pre-sensitization, 2, 6 and 24 weeks). Most of the patients in the cohort were female, and the cohort covered alopecia areata with under or over 50% scalp involvement, alopecia totalis and alopecia universalis. Patient blood was sampled pre-sensitization (week 0) and at 2, 6 and about 24 weeks after DPC sensitization. Patch testing on the upper back used Finn chambers containing 0.01% DPC, with scoring done after 6 days according to International Contact Dermatitis Research Group standards.

This clonotype was counted at least ten times. There is no known antigen for this receptor. Base qualities are not recorded, but no much larger clone differs from it by a single base. The CDR1 and CDR2 encoded by the germline V gene are SGHDT and YYEEEE. The CDR3 runs 14 residues from the cysteine to the phenylalanine. The entry retains the CDR3 DNA only, 42 bases that are in frame from base 1. Cut back by 2 bases and 7 bases, the V and J ends lie 10 bases apart. Findings and caveats that apply to the study as a whole: After repeated subsampling, the strength of the expansion versus patch-test correlation and the threshold at which it became significant changed. Significantly more large CDR3 similarity clusters were formed by expanded TCRs than by pre-sensitization or healthy control sets, consistent with antigen-driven responses. DPC sensitization did not change the number of TCRs with a frequency above 1 in 1000, and there was no evidence of changes in global repertoire structure. The number of PT1 expanded TCRs positively correlated with patch test score, significant at thresholds 8, 16 and 32 but not 4. Alopecia, a presumed autoimmune disease, was present in all patients, so the immune response of the patients might differ from that of healthy individuals.

The protocol used for the library was RACE. Sequenced on a NextSeq 500. During library preparation, unique molecular identifiers were attached to individual cDNA molecules so that TCRs could be counted quantitatively and reproducibly. Each blood RNA sample was used to sequence both TCR alpha and TCR beta chains. The authors' pipeline ran thus. Samples had a median of about 96,000 TCRs, with a range from about 23,224 to 750,000. V, J and CDR3 annotation of the TCR reads was carried out using the Decombinator software suite. For the PS versus PT1 abundance plots, all samples were subsampled to the same number of TCRs (28,000). TCRs were defined as expanded if absent before sensitization and observed at least eight times at the 2-week time point. TCRdb handled the public reads itself, with Q25 trimming in fastp and clone calling in MiXCR, and kept productive beta chains. Each record represents a unique CDR3 protein, reported with the most common genes and DNA among its rows. TCRdb, not the authors, supplied the V and J calls. This sample holds more than 50,000 distinct CDR3 sequences; 6.7% were observed only once. 1.6% of the sample is taken by the ten largest.

What this sample's time point label stands for: pre-sensitization, week 0. Sample treatment or condition, as interpreted from the label and publication: therapeutic diphenylcyclopropenone sensitization with weekly scalp DPC. At every patch-test visit, the blood draw took place before the patch test was put on. To be eligible, patients had to be aged 18 to 70, diagnosed with alopecia and judged suitable for DPC therapy, while pregnant patients were excluded. Total RNA was isolated from unfractionated whole blood collected in Tempus Blood RNA tubes. In this chain, TRBV5-6 is recombined with TRBJ1-6; the D gene identity is not certain. Sequenced here: whole blood, sampled in connection with sensitization to the hapten diphenylcyclopropenone (DPC). This TCR derives from a woman aged 25-40 years with alopecia areata. Some clones in this sample may be carry-over from other donors' samples. In nucleotide form, the sequence is TGTGCCAGCAGCTTCACGGATGGGAATTCACCCCTCCACTTT. This codes for CASSFTDGNSPLHF.